These 25 T cell receptor beta chains originate from one sample sequenced in a study of CD8 T cells in ankylosing spondylitis listed by TCRdb under 2017. The library was made by 5' RACE. TCRdb records Illumina HiSeq 2500 as the sequencer. The public reads were quality trimmed at Q25 with fastp and then assembled into clones with MiXCR by TCRdb, keeping productive beta chains. Merged by CDR3 protein, the rows form single entries marked with the most common genes and DNA. Counted in this sample were about 240,000 distinct CDR3 sequences; 8.6% of them appeared once. Clones ranked in the top ten supply about 6.8% of the sample. Sample: blood, either unsorted or a sorted T cell fraction (not recorded which). The receptors come from a male donor with ankylosing spondylitis or in good health (not recorded which).

This clonotype was seen at least ten times. The rearrangement links TRBV20-1 to TRBJ2-7; 8 bases align to TRBD2. Trimming removed 6 bases from V and 5 bases from J; junction bases left unmatched: 12. CDR3 length: 14 amino acids. Germline lookup yields CDR1 DFQATT and CDR2 SNEGSKA (reference sequence). CDR3 residues: CSAKRSSGYHEQYF. CDR3 nucleotide sequence: TGCAGTGCCAAGCGGTCTAGCGGGTACCACGAGCAGTACTTC.

At least ten counts were recorded for this clonotype. The genes are TRBV20-1 and TRBJ2-2; tentatively, D is TRBD1 (5 bases). V dropped 1 base and J dropped 6 bases, with 18 bases sitting between them. Germline V lookup: CDR1 DFQATT, CDR2 SNEGSKA (reference sequence). CDR3 size: 16 residues. The CDR3 is CSARALQDIGSGELFF. DNA of the CDR3: TGCAGTGCTAGAGCCCTACAGGATATTGGTTCCGGGGAGCTGTTTTTT.

This clonotype was seen a few times. The rearrangement uses TRBV24-1 and TRBJ2-6; a possible D gene is TRBD1 (5 bases). Deletions cut 9 bases from V and 2 bases from J, with 7 bases between. This CDR3 region has 13 residues. The germline V gene encodes CDR1 KGHDR and CDR2 SFDVKD. CDR3 DNA: TGTGCCACCGGGGCAACTGGGGCCAACGTCCTGACTTTC. Its translation is CATGATGANVLTF.

The J gene is TRBJ2-7, the V gene TRBV4-2, with D possibly TRBD2 on 5 matching bases. This CDR3 spans 14 amino acids. Trimming shortened V by 1 base and J by 2 bases, and 9 bases separated the two germline ends. The germline CDR1 and CDR2 sequences are LGHNA and YNFKEQ. The CDR3 region is CASSQVEGPYEQYF. In nucleotides, the CDR3 is TGTGCCAGCAGCCAAGTTGAGGGTCCCTACGAGCAGTACTTC.

This clonotype was recorded at least ten times. The rearrangement links TRBV12-3 or TRBV12-4 to TRBJ2-7; D is ambiguous. This CDR3 comprises 12 residues. With 3 bases removed from V and 2 bases from J, the gap between germline ends came to 5 bases. The CDR3 loop is CASSLSAYEQYF. The CDR3, as DNA: TGTGCCAGCAGTTTGAGTGCCTACGAGCAGTACTTC.

This clonotype was seen many times. The V call is TRBV7-8, the J call TRBJ2-2; D ambiguous. The V gene lost 3 bases and the J gene lost 6 bases, with 8 bases spanning the gap. Germline CDR1 is SGHVS and CDR2 is FQNEAQ. The CDR3 extends over 13 amino acids. The chain's CDR3 is CASSFTSAGELFF. The CDR3 region has the DNA TGTGCCAGCAGCTTTACGAGCGCCGGGGAGCTGTTTTTT. The variable domain in full, completed from reference TRBV7-8 and TRBJ2-2, reads GAGVSQSPRYKVAKRGQDVALRCDPISGHVSLFWYQQALGQGPEFLTYFQNEAQLDKSGLPSDRFFAERPEGSVSTLKIQRTQQEDSAVYLCASSFTSAGELFFGEGSRLTVL.

The gene calls are TRBV5-1 and TRBJ1-2, with D uncertain. V lost 0 bases and J 8 bases, leaving 14 bases between the germline ends. Germline values: CDR1 SGHRS, CDR2 YFSETQ. The CDR3 is 14 residues long. The CDR3 sequence is CASSLGPPGRGYTF. CDR3 nucleotide sequence: TGCGCCAGCAGCTTGGGACCGCCCGGAAGGGGCTACACCTTC.

This clonotype was seen a few times. This sequence joins TRBV30 and TRBJ2-3, with TRBD2 as a possible D gene (5 bases). CDR1 is GTSNPN, CDR2 SVGIG, per germline (reference sequence). V was shortened by 1 base and J by 2 bases, with 7 bases between the two germline ends. CDR3 length: 13 amino acids. The CDR3 DNA is TGTGCCTGGAGTGCCGGGGTCACAGATACGCAGTATTTT. Protein: CAWSAGVTDTQYF.

This clonotype was seen at least ten times. The V gene is TRBV5-1, the J gene TRBJ2-6, with 7 bases matching TRBD1. V shed 6 bases and J 2 bases; nucleotides not matched to a gene: 8. Germline V gene data show CDR1 as SGHRS and CDR2 as YFSETQ. The CDR3 loop spans 16 amino acids. CDR3 bases: TGCGCCAGCACCATAATTCAGGGGGCTGGGGCCAACGTCCTGACTTTC. The encoded protein is CASTIIQGAGANVLTF.

Of note for this clonotype: A clone one base away is much larger, so this may be a read error. This CDR3 is CASSLGQDYSNRPQHF. CDR3 coding DNA: TGTGCCAGCAGCTTAGGGCAGGACTATAGCAATCGGCCCCAGCATTTT. The chain recombines TRBV7-2 with TRBJ1-5; no reliable D call. CDR1 is SGHTA and CDR2 is FQGNSA in the germline V gene. The CDR3 contains 16 residues.

This clonotype was recorded at least ten times. The chain carries TRBV21-1 and TRBJ2-7; the table names TRBD2, a call not compared with the DNA. TRBV21-1 is classified as a pseudogene. This CDR3 spans 16 amino acids. CDR3 sequence: CASSKVPGRGRKEQYF. Here the CDR3 DNA reads TGTGCCAGCAGCAAAGTTCCGGGCCGAGGGAGGAAGGAGCAGTACTTC.

Only a few counts were recorded for this clonotype. This chain's CDR3 is CASSFGILQGAAYEQYF. The CDR3 region has the DNA TGCGCCAGCAGCTTTGGGATTTTACAGGGGGCGGCCTACGAGCAGTACTTC. The chain recombines TRBV5-1 with TRBJ2-7, with TRBD1 matching 9 bases. CDR3 size: 17 residues. In germline, CDR1 is SGHRS, CDR2 YFSETQ. The J segment lost 2 bases and the V segment lost 2 bases, leaving 11 bases of the junction unmatched.

This clonotype was picked up a small number of times. J is TRBJ2-6 and V is TRBV20-1; TRBD1 is a possible D gene (5 bases). The CDR3 is made up of 14 amino acids. Trimming stripped 3 bases from V and 3 bases from J, with 9 bases between. The germline V gene encodes CDR1 DFQATT and CDR2 SNEGSKA (reference sequence). Here the CDR3 reads CSARAGHGANVLTF. The DNA for the CDR3 is TGCAGTGCTAGGGCAGGGCATGGGGCCAACGTCCTGACTTTC.

The sample holds many counts of this clonotype. For the CDR3, the DNA is TGTGCCAGCAGCCAAGGAGGCCCCGTTAACTATGGCTACACCTTC. Translated: CASSQGGPVNYGYTF. The rearrangement joins TRBV3-1 to TRBJ1-2; D is undetermined. This CDR3 contains 15 residues. Per germline, CDR1 LGHDT and CDR2 YNNKEL (reference sequence). V was cut by 1 base and J by 1 base, with 10 bases left in between.

Many counts were recorded for this clonotype. This rearrangement joins TRBV6-1 to TRBJ2-1; D might be TRBD1 (6 bases). Germline V lookup: CDR1 MNHNS, CDR2 SASEGT. V lost 7 bases to trimming and J lost 4 bases, with 17 bases between them. The CDR3 has 15 residues. Here the CDR3 reads CASNKRGQSYNEQFF. CDR3 coding DNA: TGTGCCAGCAACAAACGAGGACAGTCTTACAATGAGCAGTTCTTC.

This rearrangement joins TRBV4-3 to TRBJ2-2, with D hard to call. Germline CDR1 LGHNA, CDR2 YSLEER. This CDR3 region has 15 residues. Trimming shortened V by 1 base and J by 1 base, and 7 bases separated the two germline ends. The CDR3 region is CASSQGAVNTGELFF. CDR3 in DNA: TGCGCCAGCAGCCAAGGGGCTGTGAACACCGGGGAGCTGTTTTTT.

This clonotype was seen ten or more times. The chain joins TRBV12-3 or TRBV12-4 to TRBJ2-5, with 8 positions matching TRBD1. This CDR3 contains 14 residues. Trimming removed 7 bases from V and 3 bases from J; junction bases left unmatched: 7. As DNA, the CDR3 is TGTGCCAGCACCCAGACAGGGGAAGAAGAGACCCAGTACTTC. It is translated as CASTQTGEEETQYF.

With respect to this clonotype: This may stem from a read error, because a much larger clone lies one nucleotide away. V gene TRBV20-1 combines with J gene TRBJ1-4, with D unresolved. Germline V gene lookup returns CDR1 DFQATT and CDR2 SNEGSKA (reference sequence). This CDR3 is built from 15 residues. The DNA for the CDR3 is TGCTGTGCTAGCGATGGGAGGTCCGCTAATGAAAAACTGTTTTTT. Protein sequence: CCASDGRSANEKLFF.

The table lists this clonotype with many counts. This chain joins TRBV20-1 and TRBJ1-5; D remains ambiguous. CDR1 and CDR2 from the germline V gene are DFQATT and SNEGSKA (reference sequence). V lost 5 bases, J lost 3 bases, and 11 bases lay in between. There are 13 residues in the CDR3. The chain's CDR3 is CSARALLNQPQHF. DNA for the CDR3: TGCAGTGCTCGGGCCCTCCTCAATCAGCCCCAGCATTTT.

This clonotype has at least ten counts. A much more abundant neighbour one base away suggests this may be a read error. The chain combines TRBV12-3 or TRBV12-4 with TRBJ1-3, with unresolved D. This CDR3 contains 11 residues. CDR3 bases: TGTGCCAGCGAATCTGGAAACGCCATATATTTT. Encoded protein: CASESGNAIYF.

This clonotype has at least ten counts. V gene TRBV5-1 combines with J gene TRBJ1-1, with 7 nucleotides matching TRBD1. Per germline, CDR1 SGHRS and CDR2 YFSETQ. The J segment lost 1 base and the V segment lost 2 bases, leaving 5 bases of the junction unmatched. This CDR3 has 15 amino acids. The CDR3 nucleotides are TGCGCCAGCAGCTTTGAGACAGGGCGGAACACTGAAGCTTTCTTT. This gives the protein CASSFETGRNTEAFF.

This clonotype was counted at least ten times. V usage is TRBV6-1 and J usage is TRBJ1-6; 7 bases align to TRBD1. V shed 11 bases, J shed 7 bases, and the junction held 11 bases outside the gene matches. Per germline, CDR1 MNHNS and CDR2 SASEGT. This CDR3 region has 14 residues. The CDR3 DNA is TGTGCCTCCTCCCCCGGGACAGCGAATTCACCCCTCCACTTT. Translating it yields CASSPGTANSPLHF.

This clonotype has ten or more counts. This chain links TRBV20-1 with TRBJ2-3; maybe TRBD2 (5 bases). Trimming left V 2 bases short and J 4 bases short, with 19 bases between. The CDR3 length is 16 residues. CDR1 DFQATT and CDR2 SNEGSKA come from the germline V gene (reference sequence). This CDR3 is CSARQHHLGGSDTQYF. The CDR3 DNA sequence: TGCAGTGCTAGACAACACCACCTTGGAGGCTCAGATACGCAGTATTTT.

The chain recombines TRBV20-1 with TRBJ2-2; D not resolved. CDR3 length: 15 residues. V gave up 3 bases and J gave up 6 bases, with 17 bases separating them. From germline, CDR1 is DFQATT and CDR2 SNEGSKA (reference sequence). The CDR3 DNA is TGCAGTGCTAGGGACCCCCTAGGCCCCCCCGGGGAGCTGTTTTTT. Encoded protein: CSARDPLGPPGELFF.

The sample holds many counts of this clonotype. The chain recombines TRBV18 with TRBJ1-1; tentatively, D is TRBD1 (5 bases). This CDR3 contains 13 residues. Germline-derived CDR1 and CDR2 are KGHSH and LQKENI. Trimming removed 3 bases at V and 6 bases at J, with 11 bases between. DNA for the CDR3: TGTGCCAGCTCACCTAGAGGGGAATCTGAAGCTTTCTTT. Amino acid sequence: CASSPRGESEAFF.